This entry lists 8 T cell receptor beta chains sequenced from one sample in a study of early T cells in non-severe SARS-CoV-2 infection. TCRdb used MiXCR to reprocess the 5' RACE reads, holding one entry per CDR3 protein. The table includes 45,000 or so distinct CDR3 sequences, approximately 4% detected once. Input material: whole blood. All receptors derive from an adult who was a healthcare worker with PCR-confirmed SARS-CoV-2 infection or an uninfected control (not recorded which).

This clonotype was counted between two and nine times. The J gene is TRBJ1-3, the V gene TRBV19, with a weak D call TRBD1 (5 bases). The CDR3 is made up of 15 amino acids. Between the trimmed V and J ends, which lost 5 bases and 0 bases, there was a span of 11 bases. The germline CDR1 and CDR2 sequences are LNHDA and SQIVND (reference sequence). The CDR3 spells CASSPRAASGNTIYF. CDR3 bases: TGTGCCAGTAGTCCCAGGGCAGCCTCTGGAAACACCATATATTTT.

This clonotype was counted ten times or more. The chain employs TRBV5-1 and TRBJ2-7, with no clear D. V dropped 0 bases and J dropped 2 bases, with 9 bases sitting between them. In germline, CDR1 is SGHRS, CDR2 YFSETQ. The CDR3 length is 14 residues. The CDR3 region has the DNA TGCGCCAGCAGCTTGGGGGTCGCAGCCTACGAGCAGTACTTC. Its translation: CASSLGVAAYEQYF.

This chain connects TRBV7-9 to TRBJ2-2, with D tentatively TRBD1 (5 bases). V dropped 5 bases and J dropped 7 bases, with 17 bases sitting between them. The V gene's germline CDR1 is SEHNR and CDR2 FQNEAQ (reference sequence). CDR3 size: 15 residues. This chain's CDR3 is CASSGSDSKFGELFF. As DNA, the CDR3 is TGTGCCAGCAGCGGAAGCGACAGCAAGTTCGGGGAGCTGTTTTTT.

This clonotype was seen at least ten times. The rearrangement uses TRBV2 and TRBJ2-5, with a weak D call TRBD1 (5 bases). Germline V gene sequence: CDR1 SNHLY, CDR2 FYNNEI. The CDR3 has 12 residues. V lost 4 bases, J lost 5 bases, and 8 bases lay in between. CDR3 region: CASSGTSETQYF. Written as DNA, the CDR3 is TGTGCCAGCAGTGGGACAAGTGAGACCCAGTACTTC.

The chain combines TRBV3-1 with TRBJ2-3; no clear D. The CDR3 sequence is 14 residues long. From germline, CDR1 is LGHDT and CDR2 YNNKEL (reference sequence). Trimming took 2 bases from V and 0 from J, leaving 6 bases between them. Written as DNA, the CDR3 is TGTGCCAGCAGCCAAAGGCGAAGCACAGATACGCAGTATTTT. Its translation is CASSQRRSTDTQYF.

Note on this clonotype: A read error is possible here, since a much larger clone lies one base away. This rearrangement joins TRBV6-1 to TRBJ1-2, with TRBD1 as a possible D gene (5 bases). The CDR3 is made up of 15 amino acids. CDR1 and CDR2 from the germline V gene are MNHNS and SASEGT. The CDR3 sequence: CASISEGVANYGCTF. CDR3 nucleotide sequence: TGTGCCAGCATCTCGGAAGGGGTAGCTAACTATGGCTGCACCTTC.

Many counts were recorded for this clonotype. The chain couples TRBV5-1 to TRBJ2-1; TRBD1 matches at 7 bases. The germline CDR1 and CDR2 sequences are SGHRS and YFSETQ. Unmatched junction bases numbered 9, after V lost 7 bases and J lost 8 bases. CDR3 length equals 13 residues. The CDR3 nucleotides read TGCGCCAGCGGCGATATACAGGGGTATGAGCAGTTCTTC. Its translation: CASGDIQGYEQFF. Full variable domain (outside the CDR3, taken from reference TRBV5-1 and TRBJ2-1): KAGVTQTPRYLIKTRGQQVTLSCSPISGHRSVSWYQQTPGQGLQFLFEYFSETQRNKGNFPGRFSGRQFSNSRSEMNVSTLELGDSALYLCASGDIQGYEQFFGPGTRLTVL.

This clonotype has a count of ten or more. The CDR3 DNA reads TGTGCCAGCAGCTTATCAGTGAACTATGGCTACACCTTC. Protein sequence: CASSLSVNYGYTF. V and J are TRBV11-3 and TRBJ1-2, with D uncertain. The CDR3 sequence is 13 residues long. CDR1 and CDR2 from the germline V gene are SGHNT and YENEEA. V dropped 2 bases and J dropped 2 bases, with 6 bases sitting between them.